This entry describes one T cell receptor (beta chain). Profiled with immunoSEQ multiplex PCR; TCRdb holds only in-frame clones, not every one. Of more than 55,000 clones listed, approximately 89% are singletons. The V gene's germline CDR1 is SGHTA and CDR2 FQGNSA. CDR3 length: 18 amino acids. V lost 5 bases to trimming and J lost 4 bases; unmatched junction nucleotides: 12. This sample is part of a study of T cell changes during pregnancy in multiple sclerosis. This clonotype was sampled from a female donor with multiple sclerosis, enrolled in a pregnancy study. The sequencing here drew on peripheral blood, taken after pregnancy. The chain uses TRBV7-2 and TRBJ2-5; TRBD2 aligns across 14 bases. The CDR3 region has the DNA TGTGCCAGCAGCGGAAGGACTCTGACTAGCGGGAGGGGAGAGACCCAGTACTTC. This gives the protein CASSGRTLTSGRGETQYF.